The 18 T cell receptor beta chains listed next were all sequenced from one sample in a study of blood T cell repertoires in COVID-19. The assay was immunoSEQ multiplex PCR, and TCRdb's table has in-frame clones only and misses some. The table has 200,000 to 250,000 clones, about 88% seen once; the top ten hold roughly a tenth. The sample consisted of peripheral blood. The origin of the receptors is a woman between 50 and 59 years old with COVID-19, enrolled during active disease.

The gene calls are TRBV4-1 and TRBJ1-2; 9 bases line up with TRBD1. The CDR3 totals 14 residues. CDR1 MGHRA and CDR2 YSYEKL come from the germline V gene. The ends lost 4 bases at V and 7 bases at J; junction bases unmatched: 7. The chain's CDR3 is CASSPGQGERGYTF. The CDR3 DNA sequence: TGCGCCAGCAGCCCGGGACAGGGCGAGCGTGGCTACACCTTC.

V is TRBV6-2 or TRBV6-3 and J is TRBJ2-1, with D uncertain. Germline lookup yields CDR1 MNHEY and CDR2 SVGEGT. V gave up 2 bases and J gave up 0 bases, with 14 bases separating them. The CDR3 has 17 amino acids. CDR3 coding DNA: TGTGCCAGCAGTTACGGGCTGCCTATGAGCTCCTACAATGAGCAGTTCTTC. Translation: CASSYGLPMSSYNEQFF.

DNA for the CDR3: TGTGCCACCAGCAGCAACGGACTTGCCTACGAGCAGTACGTC. This codes for CATSSNGLAYEQYV. The genes are TRBV15 and TRBJ2-7; weak D call: TRBD2 (5 bases). CDR3 length equals 14 residues. The germline gives CDR1 LNHNV, CDR2 YYDKDF (reference sequence). V lost 3 bases and J 2 bases, leaving 11 bases between the germline ends.

This sequence joins TRBV7-2 and TRBJ1-1, with TRBD1 matching over 7 bases. The junction had 12 bases not matched to a gene; V was cut back by 5 bases and J by 6 bases. This CDR3 is built from 15 residues. Germline CDR1 SGHTA, CDR2 FQGNSA. The CDR3 DNA reads as TGTGCCAGCAGCGAGGGGGCGCGAGGGTTTGCTGAAGCTTTCTTT. Residues: CASSEGARGFAEAFF.

The rearrangement links TRBV2 to TRBJ1-2, with TRBD1 matching 10 bases. Germline V gene lookup returns CDR1 SNHLY and CDR2 FYNNEI. The V gene end was trimmed by 2 bases and the J gene end by 7 bases; junction bases not matched to a gene: 4. The CDR3 totals 14 residues. The CDR3 loop reads CASSELTGGGGYTF. CDR3 DNA: TGTGCCAGCAGTGAACTGACAGGGGGCGGTGGCTACACCTTC.

This clone was detected only a few times. The chain links TRBV18 to TRBJ1-2; 7 bases align to TRBD1. The CDR3 runs 16 residues. The V segment lost 3 bases and the J segment 4 bases; nucleotides outside the gene matches: 11. CDR1 is KGHSH and CDR2 is LQKENI in the germline V gene. CDR3 region: CASSPSDRVGFYGYTF. CDR3 sequence (DNA): TGTGCCAGCTCACCTTCAGACAGGGTGGGGTTCTATGGCTACACCTTC.

V is TRBV7-6 and J is TRBJ2-1; possible D gene TRBD2, 5 bases. The V end was cut by 4 bases, the J end by 0 bases, with 13 bases between. CDR1 is SGHVS and CDR2 is FNYEAQ in the germline V gene. The CDR3 is 16 amino acids. The CDR3 DNA is TGTGCCAGCAGCTCGAGGACGGGAAGCTCCTACAATGAGCAGTTCTTC. It specifies CASSSRTGSSYNEQFF.

The V and J genes are TRBV5-1 and TRBJ2-6, with a tentative D call TRBD2 (5 bases). Germline V lookup: CDR1 SGHRS, CDR2 YFSETQ. The CDR3 spans 16 residues. Trimming removed 4 bases at V and 4 bases at J, with 15 bases between. As DNA, the CDR3 is TGCGCCAGCAGCCCTGACCCCACGGGGGGGGCCAACGTCCTGACTTTC. Encoded protein: CASSPDPTGGANVLTF. Variable domain in full (rest from reference TRBV5-1 and TRBJ2-6): KAGVTQTPRYLIKTRGQQVTLSCSPISGHRSVSWYQQTPGQGLQFLFEYFSETQRNKGNFPGRFSGRQFSNSRSEMNVSTLELGDSALYLCASSPDPTGGANVLTFGAGSRLTVL.

The chain links TRBV5-8 to TRBJ2-4; TRBD1 matches at 9 bases. V trimming: 5 bases; J trimming: 8 bases; junction bases outside the gene matches: 8. Germline CDR1 SGHTS, CDR2 YDEGEE. There are 14 residues in the CDR3. The CDR3 DNA follows: TGTGCCAGCAGAATGGGACAGGGCAGATACATTCAGTACTTC. The encoded protein is CASRMGQGRYIQYF.

The J gene is TRBJ1-6, the V gene TRBV14; a possible D gene is TRBD1 (6 bases). The V end lost 3 bases, the J end lost 5 bases, and 11 bases lay between the germline ends. CDR1 SGHDN and CDR2 FVKESK come from the germline V gene. This CDR3 is 15 amino acids long. The CDR3 DNA follows: TGTGCCAGCAGCCAGCTCAGGGGTCATAATTCACCCCTCCACTTT. The encoded protein is CASSQLRGHNSPLHF.

The V gene is TRBV6-1, the J gene TRBJ1-3; perhaps TRBD1 as D (5 bases). With 2 bases removed from V and 0 bases from J, the gap between germline ends came to 5 bases. CDR3 length equals 14 residues. Germline CDR1 MNHNS, CDR2 SASEGT. The CDR3, as DNA: TGTGCCAGCAGTGAAACAGGCTCTGGAAACACCATATATTTT. This codes for CASSETGSGNTIYF.

This clone was found once. The chain employs TRBV6-6 and TRBJ2-2, with 10 bases fitting TRBD2. V was pared by 5 bases and J by 1 base, with 4 bases of the junction left unmatched. The CDR3 runs 16 residues. Per germline, CDR1 MNHNY and CDR2 SVGAGI (reference sequence). The CDR3 protein is CASSLLAGENTGELFF. Here the CDR3 DNA reads TGTGCCAGCAGTCTCCTAGCGGGGGAGAACACCGGGGAGCTGTTTTTT.

Turning to this clone: The same CDR3 arises from other DNA sequences in this sample as well. The chain joins TRBV5-1 to TRBJ2-3; 10 bases agree with TRBD2. V was clipped by 3 bases and J by 3 bases; unmatched bases: 10. The CDR3 length is 17 residues. Germline V gives CDR1 SGHRS, CDR2 YFSETQ. CDR3 sequence: CASSSLRTSGGTDTQYF. The CDR3 DNA reads as TGCGCCAGCAGCTCCCTCCGGACTAGCGGAGGGACAGATACGCAGTATTTT.

The rearrangement uses TRBV2 and TRBJ1-2; D call uncertain. This CDR3 region has 12 residues. With 8 bases removed from V and 5 bases from J, the gap between germline ends came to 12 bases. Germline loops: CDR1 SNHLY, CDR2 FYNNEI. CDR3 loop: CASGRTDYGYTF. The CDR3 nucleotides read TGTGCCAGCGGCCGCACAGATTATGGCTACACCTTC.

The chain recombines TRBV5-1 with TRBJ1-1; possible D gene TRBD1, 5 bases. The V gene's germline CDR1 is SGHRS and CDR2 YFSETQ. The CDR3 runs 13 residues. The V and J ends lost 3 bases and 11 bases respectively, with 17 bases between them. CDR3 sequence reads: CASSSAAGQGAFF. The DNA of the CDR3 is TGCGCCAGCAGCTCGGCGGCAGGGCAGGGTGCTTTCTTT.

V usage is TRBV27 and J usage is TRBJ2-7; possible D gene TRBD1, 6 bases. Trimming removed 5 bases from V and 2 bases from J, with 16 bases in between. The germline gives CDR1 MNHEY, CDR2 SMNVEV (reference sequence). CDR3 length: 15 amino acids. The CDR3 DNA is TGTGCCAGCAGTCCCGAGGGGGTTCCGACCTACGAGCAGTACTTC. Its translation is CASSPEGVPTYEQYF.

The chain links TRBV19 to TRBJ2-5; D gene unclear. Germline lookup yields CDR1 LNHDA and CDR2 SQIVND (reference sequence). This CDR3 is built from 13 residues. Deletions cut 3 bases from V and 5 bases from J, with 10 bases between. DNA for the CDR3: TGTGCCAGTAGTATTGGGCAGCAGGAGACCCAGTACTTC. The encoded protein is CASSIGQQETQYF. Looking up the rest from reference TRBV19 and TRBJ2-5 gives the full variable domain: DGGITQSPKYLFRKEGQNVTLSCEQNLNHDAMYWYRQDPGQGLRLIYYSQIVNDFQKGDIAEGYSVSREKKESFPLTVTSAQKNPTAFYLCASSIGQQETQYFGPGTRLLVL.

The chain joins TRBV11-2 to TRBJ1-1; TRBD1 aligns across 7 bases. J was trimmed by 4 bases and V by 3 bases; bases with no gene match: 5. Germline V lookup: CDR1 SGHAT, CDR2 FQNNGV. There are 14 residues in the CDR3. The CDR3 DNA sequence: TGTGCCAGCAGCTTGAGGGCAGGGGGCACTGAAGCTTTCTTT. This gives the protein CASSLRAGGTEAFF. The variable domain in full, completed from reference TRBV11-2 and TRBJ1-1, reads EAGVAQSPRYKIIEKRQSVAFWCNPISGHATLYWYQQILGQGPKLLIQFQNNGVVDDSQLPKDRFSAERLKGVDSTLKIQPAKLEDSAVYLCASSLRAGGTEAFFGQGTRLTVV.